This is a list of T cell receptor beta chains from one sample in a study of prognosis after radiotherapy for stage I lung cancer. TCRdb used MiXCR to reprocess the multiplex PCR reads, holding one entry per CDR3 protein. The sample yields about 12,000 distinct CDR3 sequences, 45% to 60% seen once. The sequencing used PBMCs, collected before or after stereotactic body radiation therapy (not recorded which). All receptors derive from a donor aged 50 or older with non-small cell lung cancer. The conserved cysteine and the conserved F or W are not part of the CDR3 here. The order of the fields is J gene, clone size, V gene, CDR3 protein. Some rows mark clone size as missing; the rest say once, few, many or name a class of expanded clone.

j_call: TRBJ2-3; clone_size: many; v_call: TRBV7-9; cdr3_aa: ASSLLVSTDTQY
j_call: TRBJ1-2; clone_size: few; v_call: TRBV12-3/TRBV12-4; cdr3_aa: ASSLGNPIYGYT
j_call: TRBJ2-2; clone_size: -; v_call: TRBV6-2/TRBV6-3; cdr3_aa: ASSPDRANTGELF
j_call: TRBJ2-1; clone_size: -; v_call: TRBV9; cdr3_aa: ASSTLAGGPPF
j_call: TRBJ1-1; clone_size: many; v_call: TRBV25-1; cdr3_aa: ASSAWTGTEAF
j_call: TRBJ2-1; clone_size: medium-sized; v_call: TRBV20-1; cdr3_aa: SAPLAGLNEQF
j_call: TRBJ1-1; clone_size: -; v_call: TRBV11-2; cdr3_aa: ASSLQENTEAF
j_call: TRBJ1-1; clone_size: medium-sized; v_call: TRBV11-2; cdr3_aa: ASSSYDRGGTEAF
j_call: TRBJ1-2; clone_size: -; v_call: TRBV27; cdr3_aa: ARSGERGYGYT
j_call: TRBJ2-2; clone_size: -; v_call: TRBV7-8; cdr3_aa: ASSFTSGTGELF
j_call: TRBJ2-2; clone_size: medium-sized; v_call: TRBV18; cdr3_aa: ASSPDIPNTGELF
j_call: TRBJ2-1; clone_size: medium-sized; v_call: TRBV20-1; cdr3_aa: SARSGSISNEQF
j_call: TRBJ2-7; clone_size: -; v_call: TRBV19; cdr3_aa: ASSIGASGSSYEQY
j_call: TRBJ2-1; clone_size: -; v_call: TRBV7-2; cdr3_aa: ASSSGLAVCNEQF
j_call: TRBJ2-7; clone_size: -; v_call: TRBV9; cdr3_aa: ASSVAWGGLEQY
j_call: TRBJ2-1; clone_size: -; v_call: TRBV27; cdr3_aa: PITRGGGSNEQF
j_call: TRBJ2-1; clone_size: -; v_call: TRBV27; cdr3_aa: ASSRTSYNEQF
j_call: TRBJ1-1; clone_size: many; v_call: TRBV20-1; cdr3_aa: SARPTGEAF
j_call: TRBJ2-3; clone_size: -; v_call: TRBV2; cdr3_aa: ASHYSTDTQY
j_call: TRBJ2-3; clone_size: medium-sized; v_call: TRBV30; cdr3_aa: AWSTGSTDTQY
j_call: TRBJ1-3; clone_size: -; v_call: TRBV28; cdr3_aa: ASSLLGQVSRTIY
j_call: TRBJ1-3; clone_size: -; v_call: TRBV6-1; cdr3_aa: ASSKSGFRSGNTIY
j_call: TRBJ2-3; clone_size: many; v_call: TRBV18; cdr3_aa: ASSRDHLEADTQY
j_call: TRBJ2-7; clone_size: -; v_call: TRBV7-2; cdr3_aa: ASSPMGLGSYDQY
j_call: TRBJ2-2; clone_size: medium-sized; v_call: TRBV18; cdr3_aa: ASSQTEFGNTGELF
j_call: TRBJ1-4; clone_size: once; v_call: TRBV20-1; cdr3_aa: SARKMPAGGEKLF
j_call: TRBJ2-7; clone_size: -; v_call: TRBV27; cdr3_aa: ASSFLVEQY
j_call: TRBJ2-3; clone_size: medium-sized; v_call: TRBV11-2; cdr3_aa: ASSPVGDTQY
j_call: TRBJ1-2; clone_size: -; v_call: TRBV20-1; cdr3_aa: SAMTGRGYGYT
j_call: TRBJ2-7; clone_size: -; v_call: TRBV12-3/TRBV12-4; cdr3_aa: ASSPGGSYEQY
j_call: TRBJ1-3; clone_size: -; v_call: TRBV6-1; cdr3_aa: ASSEEVTSGNTIY
j_call: TRBJ1-1; clone_size: -; v_call: TRBV6-1; cdr3_aa: ATSCVNTEAF
j_call: TRBJ1-6; clone_size: -; v_call: TRBV6-1; cdr3_aa: ASSSNTWVQSPLH
j_call: TRBJ2-1; clone_size: medium-sized; v_call: TRBV7-3; cdr3_aa: ASSQLAGVYNEQF
j_call: TRBJ2-3; clone_size: medium-sized; v_call: TRBV2; cdr3_aa: ASSRSSGSWGTDTQY
j_call: TRBJ1-2; clone_size: many; v_call: TRBV5-4; cdr3_aa: ASSAGTGGFYGYT
j_call: TRBJ2-1; clone_size: -; v_call: TRBV7-3; cdr3_aa: ASRKGPNVHEQF
j_call: TRBJ2-7; clone_size: once; v_call: TRBV4-2; cdr3_aa: ASSKTGTGDEQY
j_call: TRBJ2-7; clone_size: many; v_call: TRBV11-2; cdr3_aa: ASSLTDATYEQY
j_call: TRBJ1-2; clone_size: once; v_call: TRBV28; cdr3_aa: SSSSGGNYGYT